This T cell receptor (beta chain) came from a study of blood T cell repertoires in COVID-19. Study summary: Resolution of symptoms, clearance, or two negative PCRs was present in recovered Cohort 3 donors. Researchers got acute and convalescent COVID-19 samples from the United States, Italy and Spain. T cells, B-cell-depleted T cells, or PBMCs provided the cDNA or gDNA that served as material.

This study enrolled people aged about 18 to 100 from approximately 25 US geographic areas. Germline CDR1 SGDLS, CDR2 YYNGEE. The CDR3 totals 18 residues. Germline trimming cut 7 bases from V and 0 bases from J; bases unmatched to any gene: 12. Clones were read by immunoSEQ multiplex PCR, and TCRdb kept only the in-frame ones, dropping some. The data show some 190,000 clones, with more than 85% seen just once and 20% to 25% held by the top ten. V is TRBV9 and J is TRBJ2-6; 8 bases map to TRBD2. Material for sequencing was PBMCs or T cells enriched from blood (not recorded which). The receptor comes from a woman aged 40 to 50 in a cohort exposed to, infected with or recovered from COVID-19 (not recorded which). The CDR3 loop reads CASGGLGLVNSGANVLTF. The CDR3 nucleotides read TGTGCCAGCGGGGGATTGGGACTAGTGAACTCTGGGGCCAACGTCCTGACTTTC.